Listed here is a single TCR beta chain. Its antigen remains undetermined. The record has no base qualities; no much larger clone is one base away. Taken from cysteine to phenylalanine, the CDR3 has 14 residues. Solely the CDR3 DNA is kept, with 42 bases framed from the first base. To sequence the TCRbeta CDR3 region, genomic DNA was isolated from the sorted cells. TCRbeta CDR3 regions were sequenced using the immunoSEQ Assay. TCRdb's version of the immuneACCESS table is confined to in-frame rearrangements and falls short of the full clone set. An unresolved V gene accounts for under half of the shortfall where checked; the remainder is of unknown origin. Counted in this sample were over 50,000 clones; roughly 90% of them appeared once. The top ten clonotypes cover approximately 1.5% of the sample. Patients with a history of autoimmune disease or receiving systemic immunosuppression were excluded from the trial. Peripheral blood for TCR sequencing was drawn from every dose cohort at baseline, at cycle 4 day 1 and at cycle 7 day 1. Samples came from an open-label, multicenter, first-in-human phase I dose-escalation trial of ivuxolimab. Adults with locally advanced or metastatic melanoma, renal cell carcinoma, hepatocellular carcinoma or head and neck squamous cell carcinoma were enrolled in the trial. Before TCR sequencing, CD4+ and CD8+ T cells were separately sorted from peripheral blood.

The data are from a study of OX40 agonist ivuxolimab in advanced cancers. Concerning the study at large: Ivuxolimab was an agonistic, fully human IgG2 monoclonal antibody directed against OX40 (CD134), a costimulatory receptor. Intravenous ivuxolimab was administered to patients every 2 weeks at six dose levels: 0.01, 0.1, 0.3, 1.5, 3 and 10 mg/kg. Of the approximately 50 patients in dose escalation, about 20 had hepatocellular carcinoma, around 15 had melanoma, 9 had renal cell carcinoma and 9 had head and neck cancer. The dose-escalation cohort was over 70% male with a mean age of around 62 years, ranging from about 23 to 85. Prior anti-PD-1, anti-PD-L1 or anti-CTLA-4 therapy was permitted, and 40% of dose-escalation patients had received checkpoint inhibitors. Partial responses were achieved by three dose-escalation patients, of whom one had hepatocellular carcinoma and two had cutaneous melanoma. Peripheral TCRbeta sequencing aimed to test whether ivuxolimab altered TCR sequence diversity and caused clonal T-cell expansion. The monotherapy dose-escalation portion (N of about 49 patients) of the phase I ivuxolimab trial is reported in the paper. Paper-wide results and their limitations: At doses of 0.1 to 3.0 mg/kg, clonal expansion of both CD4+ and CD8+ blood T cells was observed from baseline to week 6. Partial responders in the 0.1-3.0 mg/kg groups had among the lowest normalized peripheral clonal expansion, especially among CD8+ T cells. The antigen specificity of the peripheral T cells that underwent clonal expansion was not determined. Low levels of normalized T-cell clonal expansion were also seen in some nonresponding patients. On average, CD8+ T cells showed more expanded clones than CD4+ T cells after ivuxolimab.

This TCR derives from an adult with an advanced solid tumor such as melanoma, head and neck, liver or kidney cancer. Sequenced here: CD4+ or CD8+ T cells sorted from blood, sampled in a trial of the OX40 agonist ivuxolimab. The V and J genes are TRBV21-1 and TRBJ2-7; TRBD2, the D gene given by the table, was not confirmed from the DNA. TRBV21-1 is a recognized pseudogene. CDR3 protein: CASSHGGGWDEQYF. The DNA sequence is TGTGCCAGCAGCCACGGCGGGGGGTGGGACGAGCAGTACTTC.